This T cell receptor beta chain stems from a study of early T cells in non-severe SARS-CoV-2 infection. Germline V gene sequence: CDR1 SGHRS, CDR2 YFSETQ. The CDR3 has 16 residues. J was trimmed by 7 bases and V by 1 base; bases with no gene match: 8. Individual cDNA molecules each received unique molecular identifiers attached to them. TCRdb reprocessed the 5' RACE reads via MiXCR and lists one record per CDR3 protein. The sample holds roughly 46,000 distinct CDR3 sequences, about 5.3% seen once. Study-wide findings and caveats: VDJdb matching skewed toward anti-spike CD8 responses, missing private and CD4 specificities.

This clonotype has ten or more counts. The antigen is not known. This material consisted of whole blood, taken at baseline. The V gene is TRBV5-1, the J gene TRBJ2-1; 10 bases agree with TRBD2. The clonotype comes from an adult who was a healthcare worker with PCR-confirmed SARS-CoV-2 infection or an uninfected control (not recorded which). CDR3 protein: CASSLQTSGNENEQFF. In DNA form, the CDR3 reads TGCGCCAGCAGCTTGCAAACTAGCGGGAATGAGAATGAGCAGTTCTTC. The whole variable domain, remainder taken from reference TRBV5-1 and TRBJ2-1, is KAGVTQTPRYLIKTRGQQVTLSCSPISGHRSVSWYQQTPGQGLQFLFEYFSETQRNKGNFPGRFSGRQFSNSRSEMNVSTLELGDSALYLCASSLQTSGNENEQFFGPGTRLTVL.